The table lists the clone carrying this T cell receptor (beta chain) with many counts. The data were taken from a study of T-cell reconstitution after alpha-beta-depleted transplantation in children. V lost 2 bases to trimming and J lost 2 bases, with 10 bases between them. The CDR3 loop spans 14 amino acids. In germline, CDR1 is DFQATT, CDR2 SNEGSKA (reference sequence). Molecular barcoding with unique molecular identifiers was used for the TCRbeta library. TCRdb fed the PCR reads into MiXCR, producing one record per CDR3 protein. Of 400,000 to 550,000 distinct CDR3 sequences in the sample, 8% to 11% were seen once.

The chain is built from TRBV20-1 and TRBJ2-1; possible D gene TRBD2, 5 bases. This clonotype originated in a child aged 2 to 15 with inherited bone marrow failure, due to receive a stem cell transplant. The specimen comprised PBMCs, sampled before TCRalphabeta/CD19-depleted stem cell transplant. Here the CDR3 DNA reads TGCAGTGCTAGATTGCTAGCCCCCTACAATGAGCAGTTCTTC. It specifies CSARLLAPYNEQFF.